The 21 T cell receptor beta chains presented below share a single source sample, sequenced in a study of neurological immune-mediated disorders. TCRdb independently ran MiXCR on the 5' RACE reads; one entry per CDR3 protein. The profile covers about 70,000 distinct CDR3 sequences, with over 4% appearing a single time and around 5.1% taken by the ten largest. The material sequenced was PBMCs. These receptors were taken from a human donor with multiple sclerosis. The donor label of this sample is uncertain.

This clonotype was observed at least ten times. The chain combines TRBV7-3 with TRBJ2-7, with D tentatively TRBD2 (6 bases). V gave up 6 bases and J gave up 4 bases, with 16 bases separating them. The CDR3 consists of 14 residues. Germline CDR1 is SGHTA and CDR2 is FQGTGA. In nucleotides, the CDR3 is TGTGCCAGCAGTCCTCCTGGAGGGCTTTACGAGCAGTACTTC. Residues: CASSPPGGLYEQYF.

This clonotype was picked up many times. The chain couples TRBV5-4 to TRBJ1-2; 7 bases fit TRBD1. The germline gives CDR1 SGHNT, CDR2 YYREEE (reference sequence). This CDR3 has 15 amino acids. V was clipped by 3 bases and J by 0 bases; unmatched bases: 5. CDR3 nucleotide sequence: TGTGCCAGCAGCTCGCGACAGGGAGCTAACTATGGCTACACCTTC. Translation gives CASSSRQGANYGYTF.

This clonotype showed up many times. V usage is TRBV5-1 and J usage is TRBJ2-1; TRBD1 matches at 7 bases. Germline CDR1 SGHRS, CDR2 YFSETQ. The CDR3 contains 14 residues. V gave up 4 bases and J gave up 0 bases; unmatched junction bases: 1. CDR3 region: CASSRDSSYNEQFF. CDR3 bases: TGCGCCAGCAGCCGGGACAGCTCCTACAATGAGCAGTTCTTC.

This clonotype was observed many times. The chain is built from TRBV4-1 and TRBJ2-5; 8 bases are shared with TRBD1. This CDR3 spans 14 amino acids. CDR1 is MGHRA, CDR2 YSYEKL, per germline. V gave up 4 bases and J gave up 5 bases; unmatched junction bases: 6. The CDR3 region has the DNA TGCGCCAGCAGCCCTCGGACAGGGTGGGAGACCCAGTACTTC. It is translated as CASSPRTGWETQYF.

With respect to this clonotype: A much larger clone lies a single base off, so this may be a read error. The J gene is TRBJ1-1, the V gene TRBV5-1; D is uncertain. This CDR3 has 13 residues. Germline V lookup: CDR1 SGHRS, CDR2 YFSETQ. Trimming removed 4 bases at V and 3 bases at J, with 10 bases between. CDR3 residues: CASSEGLYTEAFF. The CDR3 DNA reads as TGCGCCAGCAGCGAGGGCCTGTACACTGAAGCTTTCTTT.

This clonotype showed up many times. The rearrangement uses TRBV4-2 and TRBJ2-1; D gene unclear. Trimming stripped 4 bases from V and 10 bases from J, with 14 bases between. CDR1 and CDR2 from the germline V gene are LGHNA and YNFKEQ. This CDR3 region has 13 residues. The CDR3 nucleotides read TGTGCCAGCAGCCGGTTCCTCCAGGAGGAGCAGTTCTTC. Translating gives CASSRFLQEEQFF.

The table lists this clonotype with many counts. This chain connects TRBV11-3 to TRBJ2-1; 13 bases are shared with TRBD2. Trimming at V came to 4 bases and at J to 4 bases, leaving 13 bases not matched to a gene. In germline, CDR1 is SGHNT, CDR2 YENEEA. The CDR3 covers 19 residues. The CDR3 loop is CASSSRTSGGGFGYNEQFF. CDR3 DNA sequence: TGTGCCAGCAGCTCAAGGACTAGCGGGGGAGGTTTTGGGTACAATGAGCAGTTCTTC.

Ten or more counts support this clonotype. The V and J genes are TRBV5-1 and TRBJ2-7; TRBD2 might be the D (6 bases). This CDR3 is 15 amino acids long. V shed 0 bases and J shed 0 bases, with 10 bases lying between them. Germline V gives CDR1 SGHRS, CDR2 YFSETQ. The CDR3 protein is CASSLDWGVSYEQYF. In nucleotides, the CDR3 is TGCGCCAGCAGCTTGGATTGGGGGGTCTCCTACGAGCAGTACTTC.

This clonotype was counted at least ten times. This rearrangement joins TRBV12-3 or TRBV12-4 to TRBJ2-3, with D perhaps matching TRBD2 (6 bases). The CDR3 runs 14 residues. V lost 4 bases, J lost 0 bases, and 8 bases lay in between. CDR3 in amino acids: CASSWDFSTDTQYF. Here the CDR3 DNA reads TGTGCCAGCAGTTGGGACTTTAGCACAGATACGCAGTATTTT.

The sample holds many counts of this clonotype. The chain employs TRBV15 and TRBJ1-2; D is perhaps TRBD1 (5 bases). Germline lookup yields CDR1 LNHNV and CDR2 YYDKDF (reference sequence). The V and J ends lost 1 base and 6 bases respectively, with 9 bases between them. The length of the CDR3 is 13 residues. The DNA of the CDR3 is TGTGCCACCAGCAGAGGACAGTTCGATGGCTACACCTTC. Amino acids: CATSRGQFDGYTF.

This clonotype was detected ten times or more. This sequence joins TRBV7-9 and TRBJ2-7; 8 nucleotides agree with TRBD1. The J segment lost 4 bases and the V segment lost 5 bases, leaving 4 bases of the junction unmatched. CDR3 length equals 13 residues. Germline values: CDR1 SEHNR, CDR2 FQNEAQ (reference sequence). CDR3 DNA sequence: TGTGCCAGCAGCAGAGGACAGGGTTACGAGCAGTACTTC. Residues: CASSRGQGYEQYF.

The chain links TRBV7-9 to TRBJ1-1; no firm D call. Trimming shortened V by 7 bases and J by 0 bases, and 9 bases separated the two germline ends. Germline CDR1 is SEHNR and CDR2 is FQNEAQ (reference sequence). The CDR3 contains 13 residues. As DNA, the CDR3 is TGTGCCAGCACTTTCTGGTTGAACACTGAAGCTTTCTTT. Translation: CASTFWLNTEAFF.

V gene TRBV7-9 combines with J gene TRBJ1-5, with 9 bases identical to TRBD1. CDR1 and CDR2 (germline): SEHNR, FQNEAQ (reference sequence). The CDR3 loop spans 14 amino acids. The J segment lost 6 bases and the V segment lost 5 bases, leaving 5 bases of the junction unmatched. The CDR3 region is CASSRDRVSQPQHF. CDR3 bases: TGTGCCAGCAGCAGGGACAGGGTCAGTCAGCCCCAGCATTTT. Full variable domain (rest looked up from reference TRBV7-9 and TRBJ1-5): DTGVSQNPRHKITKRGQNVTFRCDPISEHNRLYWYRQTLGQGPEFLTYFQNEAQLEKSRLLSDRFSAERPKGSFSTLEIQRTEQGDSAMYLCASSRDRVSQPQHFGDGTRLSIL.

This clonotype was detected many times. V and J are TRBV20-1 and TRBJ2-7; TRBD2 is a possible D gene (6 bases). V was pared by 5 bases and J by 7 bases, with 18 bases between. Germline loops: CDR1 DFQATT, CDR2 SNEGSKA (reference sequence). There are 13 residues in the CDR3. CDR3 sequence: CSAPGTYIWEQYF. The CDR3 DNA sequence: TGCAGTGCTCCCGGGACTTACATCTGGGAGCAGTACTTC.

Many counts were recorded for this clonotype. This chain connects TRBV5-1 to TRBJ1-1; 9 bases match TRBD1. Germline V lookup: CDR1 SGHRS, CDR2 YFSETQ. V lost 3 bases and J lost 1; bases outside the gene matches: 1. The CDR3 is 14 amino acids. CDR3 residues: CASSSQGANTEAFF. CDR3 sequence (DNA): TGCGCCAGCAGCTCACAGGGGGCGAACACTGAAGCTTTCTTT.

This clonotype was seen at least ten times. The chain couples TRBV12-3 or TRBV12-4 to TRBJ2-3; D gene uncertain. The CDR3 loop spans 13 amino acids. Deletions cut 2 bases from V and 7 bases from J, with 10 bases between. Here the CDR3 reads CASSLPASHTQYF. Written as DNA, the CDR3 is TGTGCCAGCAGTTTACCAGCGAGCCATACGCAGTATTTT.

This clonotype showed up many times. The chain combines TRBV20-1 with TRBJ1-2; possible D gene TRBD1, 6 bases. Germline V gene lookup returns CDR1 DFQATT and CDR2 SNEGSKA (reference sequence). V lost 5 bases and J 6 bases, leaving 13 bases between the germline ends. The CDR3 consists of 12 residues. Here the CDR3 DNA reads TGCAGTGCTCGTACAGGGAGCGATGGCTACACCTTC. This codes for CSARTGSDGYTF.

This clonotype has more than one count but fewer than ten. DNA for the CDR3: TGCAGTGCTAGGGGGGGCATGAAAGATACGCAGTATTTT. The encoded protein is CSARGGMKDTQYF. The rearrangement joins TRBV20-1 to TRBJ2-3; TRBD1 or TRBD2 may be the D gene (6 bases each). Between the trimmed V and J ends, which lost 3 bases and 5 bases, there was a span of 12 bases. The V gene's germline CDR1 is DFQATT and CDR2 SNEGSKA (reference sequence). This CDR3 comprises 13 residues.

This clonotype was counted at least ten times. CDR3 sequence (DNA): TGTGCCAGCAGCTTTCAGGGATGGGGGCCCAAAAACACTGAAGCTTTCTTT. Amino acids: CASSFQGWGPKNTEAFF. This rearrangement joins TRBV7-9 to TRBJ1-1, with a weak D call TRBD1 (6 bases). V lost 3 bases and J 2 bases, leaving 19 bases between the germline ends. The germline gives CDR1 SEHNR, CDR2 FQNEAQ (reference sequence). The CDR3 sequence is 17 residues long.

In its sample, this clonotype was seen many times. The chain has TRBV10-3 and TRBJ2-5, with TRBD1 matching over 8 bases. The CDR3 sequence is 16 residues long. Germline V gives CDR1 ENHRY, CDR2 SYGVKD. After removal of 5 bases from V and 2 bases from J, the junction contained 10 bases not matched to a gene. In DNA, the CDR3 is TGTGCCATCAGTAGCCCCGGGACAGGTCATCAAGAGACCCAGTACTTC. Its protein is CAISSPGTGHQETQYF.

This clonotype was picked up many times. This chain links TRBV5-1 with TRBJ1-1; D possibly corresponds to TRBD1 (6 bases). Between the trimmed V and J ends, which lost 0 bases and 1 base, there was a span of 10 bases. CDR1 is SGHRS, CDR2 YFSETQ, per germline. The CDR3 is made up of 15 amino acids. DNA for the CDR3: TGCGCCAGCAGCTTGGGGGGGCAGAGGAACACTGAAGCTTTCTTT. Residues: CASSLGGQRNTEAFF.